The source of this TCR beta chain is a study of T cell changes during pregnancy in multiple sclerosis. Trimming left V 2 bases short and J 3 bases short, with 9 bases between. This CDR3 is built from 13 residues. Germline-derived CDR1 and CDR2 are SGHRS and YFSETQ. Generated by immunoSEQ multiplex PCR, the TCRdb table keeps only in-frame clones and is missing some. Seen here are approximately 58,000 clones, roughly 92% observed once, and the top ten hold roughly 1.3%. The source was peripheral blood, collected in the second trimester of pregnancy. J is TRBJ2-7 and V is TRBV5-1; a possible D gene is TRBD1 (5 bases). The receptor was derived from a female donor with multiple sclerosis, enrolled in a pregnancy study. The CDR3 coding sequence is TGCGCCAGCAGCTTTACAGGAAACTACGAGCAGTACTTC. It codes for CASSFTGNYEQYF.